These 25 T cell receptor beta chains came from one sample sequenced in a study of blood T cell repertoires in COVID-19. Libraries were prepared by immunoSEQ multiplex PCR; TCRdb keeps only in-frame clonotypes and omits some of them. The sample contains about 360,000 clones, about four fifths of which appear only once. Specimen: peripheral blood. Receptors originate from a human donor with acute or convalescent COVID-19. The donor label of this sample is uncertain.

V usage is TRBV6-5 and J usage is TRBJ2-5, with a possible D match to TRBD2 (6 bases). The CDR3 spans 15 residues. V lost 5 bases to trimming and J lost 4 bases, with 17 bases between them. Germline V gene lookup returns CDR1 MNHEY and CDR2 SVGAGI. DNA for the CDR3: TGTGCCAGCAGTCTGGACTATAGGCCCCTAGAGACCCAGTACTTC. It translates to CASSLDYRPLETQYF.

The sample holds one count of this clone. The CDR3 DNA follows: TGTGCCAGCAGCCAGCTTAAAGCGGGGAGGAATGAGCAGTTCTTC. Protein product: CASSQLKAGRNEQFF. V and J are TRBV6-2 or TRBV6-3 and TRBJ2-1, with 7 bases fitting TRBD2. V lost 6 bases and J lost 7; bases outside the gene matches: 12. The CDR3 length is 15 residues. Germline assignment: CDR1 MNHEY and CDR2 SVGEGT.

This clone was found a few times. The J gene is TRBJ1-2, the V gene TRBV12-3 or TRBV12-4; 8 positions match TRBD1. The CDR3 contains 13 residues. V lost 7 bases and J lost 6; bases outside the gene matches: 7. The CDR3 sequence is CASNRQGHHGYTF. The CDR3, as DNA: TGTGCCAGCAATAGACAGGGGCACCATGGCTACACCTTC.

The count of this clone is one. The gene calls are TRBV2 and TRBJ1-3, with D maybe TRBD1 (6 bases). The V end lost 6 bases, the J end lost 1 base, and 13 bases lay between the germline ends. The CDR3 has 15 residues. Germline V gene lookup returns CDR1 SNHLY and CDR2 FYNNEI. The CDR3 coding sequence is TGTGCCAGCAGGGCAGGGGAAGGTTCTGGAAACACCATATATTTT. This sequence encodes CASRAGEGSGNTIYF.

To note about this clone: The sample holds other DNA sequences that translate to the same CDR3. The chain uses TRBV19 and TRBJ2-4; 8 bases fit TRBD1. With V trimmed by 2 bases and J by 9 bases, 9 bases remained unmatched. This CDR3 is 15 amino acids long. Germline CDR1 is LNHDA and CDR2 is SQIVND (reference sequence). This CDR3 reads CASSIQGARLSIQYF. The CDR3 region has the DNA TGTGCCAGTAGTATACAGGGGGCGCGTCTTAGCATTCAGTACTTC. The complete variable domain, with remaining parts taken from reference TRBV19 and TRBJ2-4, reads DGGITQSPKYLFRKEGQNVTLSCEQNLNHDAMYWYRQDPGQGLRLIYYSQIVNDFQKGDIAEGYSVSREKKESFPLTVTSAQKNPTAFYLCASSIQGARLSIQYFGAGTRLSVL.

The chain recombines TRBV25-1 with TRBJ1-1; 8 bases match TRBD1. V lost 8 bases, J lost 11 bases, and 7 bases stayed unmatched. From germline, CDR1 is MGHDK and CDR2 SYGVNS. This CDR3 is 11 amino acids long. The CDR3 region is CASCQGAAAFF. DNA of the CDR3: TGTGCCAGCTGTCAGGGGGCGGCGGCTTTCTTT.

This sequence joins TRBV18 and TRBJ2-2, with TRBD2 matching over 8 bases. J was trimmed by 3 bases and V by 3 bases; bases with no gene match: 6. This CDR3 has 16 residues. CDR1 is KGHSH, CDR2 LQKENI, per germline. Written as DNA, the CDR3 is TGTGCCAGCTCACCGATAGCGGGGCCGTACACCGGGGAGCTGTTTTTT. Translated: CASSPIAGPYTGELFF.

V usage is TRBV6-5 and J usage is TRBJ2-7; D gene unclear. Trimming shortened V by 0 bases and J by 3 bases, and 9 bases separated the two germline ends. Germline CDR1 MNHEY, CDR2 SVGAGI. This CDR3 is built from 14 residues. CDR3 amino acids: CASSYSSSYYEQYF. CDR3 DNA: TGTGCCAGCAGTTACTCGAGTAGCTACTACGAGCAGTACTTC.

The count of this clone is one. The V gene is TRBV5-5, the J gene TRBJ2-3; tentatively, D is TRBD2 (6 bases). The germline CDR1 and CDR2 sequences are SGHKS and YYEKEE (reference sequence). Trimming left V 4 bases short and J 2 bases short, with 14 bases between. There are 15 residues in the CDR3. CDR3 region: CASSAKGLDTDTQYF. In DNA, the CDR3 is TGTGCCAGCAGCGCGAAGGGACTCGACACAGATACGCAGTATTTT.

The chain uses TRBV5-6 and TRBJ1-2; D remains ambiguous. From germline, CDR1 is SGHDT and CDR2 YYEEEE. V shed 0 bases and J shed 10 bases, with 13 bases lying between them. The CDR3 has 13 amino acids. CDR3 nucleotide sequence: TGTGCCAGCAGCTTGGTGGGAGGGTCTGCCTACACCTTC. Its translation: CASSLVGGSAYTF. Full variable domain (remainder filled in from reference TRBV5-6 and TRBJ1-2): DAGVTQSPTHLIKTRGQQVTLRCSPKSGHDTVSWYQQALGQGPQFIFQYYEEEERQRGNFPDRFSGHQFPNYSSELNVNALLLGDSALYLCASSLVGGSAYTFGSGTRLTVV.

This sequence joins TRBV19 and TRBJ1-3, with a weak D call TRBD1 (5 bases). Germline CDR1 reads LNHDA; CDR2 reads SQIVND (reference sequence). Trimming pared 5 bases from V and 0 bases from J, leaving 8 bases between. The CDR3 covers 14 residues. The CDR3 DNA reads as TGTGCCAGTAGTTCGGGACTCTCTGGAAACACCATATATTTT. Its protein product is CASSSGLSGNTIYF. Complete variable domain (other parts from reference TRBV19 and TRBJ1-3): DGGITQSPKYLFRKEGQNVTLSCEQNLNHDAMYWYRQDPGQGLRLIYYSQIVNDFQKGDIAEGYSVSREKKESFPLTVTSAQKNPTAFYLCASSSGLSGNTIYFGEGSWLTVV.

The chain is built from TRBV2 and TRBJ1-3; 8 nucleotides agree with TRBD1. This CDR3 spans 16 amino acids. Germline CDR1 SNHLY, CDR2 FYNNEI. Trimming at V came to 4 bases and at J to 0 bases, leaving 5 bases not matched to a gene. The CDR3 sequence: CASSVGQGNSGNTIYF. The CDR3 coding sequence is TGTGCCAGCAGTGTAGGACAGGGAAACTCTGGAAACACCATATATTTT.

This clone has a count of ten or more. V and J are TRBV2 and TRBJ1-1; 7 positions match TRBD1. The junction had 12 bases not matched to a gene; V was cut back by 4 bases and J by 1 base. Germline-derived CDR1 and CDR2 are SNHLY and FYNNEI. The CDR3 consists of 17 residues. The CDR3 DNA is TGTGCCAGCAGTGCCACCAGCCCTGGGACAGCGAACACTGAAGCTTTCTTT. It codes for CASSATSPGTANTEAFF.

This clone came up a few times. V usage is TRBV5-1 and J usage is TRBJ2-1, with 9 bases matching TRBD1. The CDR3 is 16 residues long. Germline V gives CDR1 SGHRS, CDR2 YFSETQ. V lost 4 bases and J lost 5; bases outside the gene matches: 10. CDR3 loop: CASSLNSGTGNNEQFF. The CDR3, as DNA: TGCGCCAGCAGCCTTAATTCCGGGACAGGGAACAATGAGCAGTTCTTC.

The gene calls are TRBV28 and TRBJ1-5, with D possibly matching TRBD1 (5 bases). V was shortened by 7 bases and J by 0 bases, with 19 bases between the two germline ends. The CDR3 runs to 17 residues. Germline values: CDR1 MDHEN, CDR2 SYDVKM. The CDR3 DNA reads TGTGCCAGCACCTCATACTTACAGGTGGATAGCAATCAGCCCCAGCATTTT. This translates into CASTSYLQVDSNQPQHF.

The chain uses TRBV3-1 (or the pseudogene TRBV3-2) and TRBJ1-2; D gene uncertain. Germline values: CDR1 LGHDT, CDR2 YNNKEL (reference sequence). The CDR3 consists of 12 residues. Trimming removed 1 base from V and 6 bases from J, with 6 bases in between. The chain's CDR3 is CASSQGQNGYTF. CDR3 DNA sequence: TGTGCCAGCAGCCAAGGGCAGAATGGCTACACCTTC.

This clone showed up just a few times. The chain joins TRBV4-1 to TRBJ2-1, with D possibly matching TRBD1 (5 bases). CDR1 is MGHRA, CDR2 YSYEKL, per germline. CDR3 length equals 16 residues. The V end was cut by 0 bases, the J end by 0 bases, with 9 bases between. The CDR3 region has the DNA TGCGCCAGCAGCCAAGATAGGACACACTCCTACAATGAGCAGTTCTTC. Translated, it gives CASSQDRTHSYNEQFF.

This clone was seen only once. The CDR3 coding sequence is TGTGCCAGCAGTCAACGACTTATTCCTGCATACAATGAGCAGTTCTTC. It encodes CASSQRLIPAYNEQFF. J is TRBJ2-1 and V is TRBV27; the D is unclear. Trimming left V 5 bases short and J 4 bases short, with 18 bases between. This CDR3 has 16 residues. Germline lookup yields CDR1 MNHEY and CDR2 SMNVEV (reference sequence).

V usage is TRBV2 and J usage is TRBJ2-1; 11 positions agree with TRBD2. Germline V gives CDR1 SNHLY, CDR2 FYNNEI. This CDR3 has 14 residues. With 4 bases clipped from V and 7 bases from J, the junction kept 3 bases outside the gene matches. The CDR3 is CASSGASGRNEQFF. CDR3 nucleotide sequence: TGTGCCAGCAGTGGTGCTAGCGGGAGGAATGAGCAGTTCTTC.

The rearrangement joins TRBV18 to TRBJ1-1; D call uncertain. V gave up 0 bases and J gave up 3 bases, with 11 bases separating them. The CDR3 sequence is 15 residues long. Germline assignment: CDR1 KGHSH and CDR2 LQKENI. The CDR3: CASSPPRPSDTEAFF. The CDR3 nucleotides are TGTGCCAGCTCACCACCCCGCCCCAGCGACACTGAAGCTTTCTTT.

The genes are TRBV5-6 and TRBJ1-2; 7 positions match TRBD1. This CDR3 is built from 13 residues. Per germline, CDR1 SGHDT and CDR2 YYEEEE. J gave up 7 bases and V 5 bases, and 8 bases lay outside the gene matches. The CDR3 sequence is CASRPRGQAGYTF. The DNA for the CDR3 is TGTGCCAGCAGGCCGAGGGGGCAGGCTGGCTACACCTTC.

This chain connects TRBV4-2 to TRBJ1-4; TRBD1 matches 10 bases. The CDR3 extends over 20 amino acids. V shed 0 bases, J shed 7 bases, and the junction held 17 bases outside the gene matches. Germline CDR1 LGHNA, CDR2 YNFKEQ. This CDR3 is CASSQDRRDRGVRFSEKLFF. The DNA of the CDR3 is TGTGCCAGCAGCCAAGATCGACGGGACAGGGGTGTGAGGTTTAGTGAAAAACTGTTTTTT.

This chain uses TRBV24-1 with TRBJ1-2, with 8 bases lining up with TRBD1. Trimming cost V 3 bases and J 3 bases; bases outside gene matches: 2. Per the germline V gene, CDR1 is KGHDR and CDR2 is SFDVKD. The CDR3 consists of 14 residues. CDR3 sequence: CATSDGQGDYGYTF. The CDR3 nucleotides are TGTGCCACCAGTGATGGACAGGGCGACTATGGCTACACCTTC.

The CDR3 spells CAISEVAGTVDEQFF. The CDR3 nucleotides read TGTGCCATCAGTGAGGTGGCAGGGACAGTCGATGAGCAGTTCTTC. The chain combines TRBV10-3 with TRBJ2-1, with 7 bases that match TRBD1. The CDR3 contains 15 residues. Germline CDR1 is ENHRY and CDR2 is SYGVKD. Losses at the gene ends were 2 bases for V and 8 bases for J; bases not matched to a gene: 9.

The chain employs TRBV6-5 and TRBJ1-6; D is unresolved. Germline V gives CDR1 MNHEY, CDR2 SVGAGI. V lost 7 bases, J lost 7 bases, and 14 bases lay in between. The CDR3 runs to 14 residues. The CDR3 DNA sequence: TGTGCCAGCAACGGAGGACTGAACAATTCACCCCTCCACTTT. Translated: CASNGGLNNSPLHF.